The entry that follows covers one TCR beta chain sequence. The antigen remains unidentified. This record comes from a study of blood T cells in healthy people across ages. The study, taken as a whole, reports: Both naive CD4+ cell counts and diversity were greater in long-lived donors than in aged donors.

V gave up 6 bases and J gave up 6 bases, with 18 bases separating them. The length of the CDR3 is 14 residues. Germline lookup yields CDR1 SQVTM and CDR2 ANQGSEA. It was with a sample-barcoded 5' primer and a J-beta primer mix that a second PCR of roughly 7 to 12 cycles was run. Via MiXCR, TCRdb re-called the 5' RACE reads, giving one row per CDR3 protein. Among about 970,000 distinct CDR3 sequences listed, just over 50% were seen once. The origin of this receptor is a woman aged 55-69 years in good health. The chain recombines TRBV29-1 with TRBJ2-4; D possibly corresponds to TRBD2 (5 bases). The sequenced material came from blood. DNA for the CDR3: TGCAGCGTAGTTACCAGTGGTGGAGGAAACATTCAGTACTTC. This sequence encodes CSVVTSGGGNIQYF.